One and the same sample provided the 12 T cell receptor beta chains below, sequenced in a study of response to subunit inactivated influenza vaccine. TCRdb reprocessed the RT-PCR reads via MiXCR and lists one record per CDR3 protein. The table shows about 650,000 distinct CDR3 sequences, with 14% occurring only once. Here the sequenced sample was PBMCs from blood, taken around 15 days before vaccination. The source is a man aged 50-60 years who received an inactivated influenza vaccine.

This clonotype was picked up a small number of times. The chain employs TRBV29-1 and TRBJ2-7; D is possibly TRBD1 or TRBD2 (6 bases each). The CDR3 spans 16 residues. The germline gives CDR1 SQVTM, CDR2 ANQGSEA. Trimming took 1 base from V and 2 from J, leaving 18 bases between them. The CDR3: CSVEGFDEGGTYEQYF. The CDR3 region has the DNA TGCAGCGTTGAAGGATTCGATGAGGGGGGAACCTACGAGCAGTACTTC.

In DNA, the CDR3 is TGTGCCAGCAGCCAGACAGGGGACAATCAGCCCCAGCATTTT. Translating gives CASSQTGDNQPQHF. The V gene is TRBV27, the J gene TRBJ1-5, with 8 positions matching TRBD1. CDR3 length equals 14 residues. The germline V gene encodes CDR1 MNHEY and CDR2 SMNVEV (reference sequence). The V gene end was trimmed by 6 bases and the J gene end by 3 bases; junction bases not matched to a gene: 4.

The V gene is TRBV20-1, the J gene TRBJ2-7; a weak D match, TRBD2 (5 bases). The CDR3 has 13 residues. The germline CDR1 and CDR2 sequences are DFQATT and SNEGSKA (reference sequence). Trimming removed 5 bases at V and 2 bases at J, with 13 bases between. CDR3 DNA: TGCAGTGCTGGGGTGACGGGGACCTACGAGCAGTACTTC. This sequence encodes CSAGVTGTYEQYF.

This clonotype was counted between two and nine times. The chain uses TRBV7-9 and TRBJ1-3; TRBD1 is a possible D gene (6 bases). The CDR3 covers 14 residues. Germline CDR1 reads SEHNR; CDR2 reads FQNEAQ (reference sequence). V lost 5 bases and J lost 3, with 11 bases in between. The CDR3 DNA is TGTGCCAGCAGCCCGGACAGAGTTGGAAACACCATATATTTT. It is translated as CASSPDRVGNTIYF.

The V gene is TRBV10-2, the J gene TRBJ1-1; D remains ambiguous. The CDR3 is 17 residues long. Germline V gene data show CDR1 as WSHSY and CDR2 as SAAADI. V was pared by 2 bases and J by 0 bases, with 16 bases between. CDR3 amino acids: CASSEPGIGFMNTEAFF. In DNA, the CDR3 is TGCGCCAGCAGTGAGCCGGGTATCGGTTTCATGAACACTGAAGCTTTCTTT.

The J gene is TRBJ2-3, the V gene TRBV2; 10 bases fit TRBD2. The V and J ends lost 11 bases and 1 base, in that order; junction bases with no gene match: 21. The CDR3 contains 19 residues. CDR1 is SNHLY and CDR2 is FYNNEI in the germline V gene. The CDR3 reads CAFSFFPSGRRDRTDTQYF. The CDR3 DNA is TGTGCCTTCAGTTTTTTTCCTAGCGGGAGACGGGATCGCACAGATACGCAGTATTTT.

The genes are TRBV15 and TRBJ2-1, with 11 bases matching TRBD2. Germline trimming cut 5 bases from V and 7 bases from J; bases unmatched to any gene: 10. Germline values: CDR1 LNHNV, CDR2 YYDKDF (reference sequence). This CDR3 is built from 16 residues. CDR3 residues: CATSGRGSGRANEQFF. The CDR3 nucleotides are TGTGCCACCAGCGGTCGGGGTAGCGGGAGGGCAAATGAGCAGTTCTTC.

The chain combines TRBV7-2 with TRBJ1-4; no clear D gene. V was pared by 5 bases and J by 8 bases, with 12 bases between. The CDR3 consists of 13 residues. The germline CDR1 and CDR2 sequences are SGHTA and FQGNSA. The CDR3 DNA is TGTGCCAGCAGCATCCGGGAGGGCGAAAAACTGTTTTTT. Protein: CASSIREGEKLFF.

This clonotype has more than one count but fewer than ten. The chain uses TRBV29-1 and TRBJ1-1, with 8 bases aligning to TRBD1. Germline assignment: CDR1 SQVTM and CDR2 ANQGSEA. The V segment lost 7 bases and the J segment 1 base; nucleotides outside the gene matches: 8. The CDR3 spans 14 residues. CDR3 amino acids: CSAPGQGGNTEAFF. The CDR3 nucleotides read TGCAGCGCCCCCGGACAGGGTGGGAACACTGAAGCTTTCTTT.

V usage is TRBV7-7 and J usage is TRBJ2-5; TRBD2 is a possible D gene (5 bases). The CDR3 has 15 amino acids. The ends were cut back, 1 base at V and 5 bases at J, with 14 bases in the middle. Germline CDR1 is SSHAT and CDR2 is FNYEAQ (reference sequence). CDR3 DNA: TGTGCCAGCAGCTTAGACGGGCAGAGGGCTGAGACCCAGTACTTC. Protein: CASSLDGQRAETQYF.

This clonotype was counted a few times. The CDR3 reads CASSHGRGEQFF. Written as DNA, the CDR3 is TGCGCCAGCAGCCATGGGAGGGGTGAGCAGTTCTTC. The chain links TRBV4-3 to TRBJ2-1; 7 nucleotides line up with TRBD2. Germline-derived CDR1 and CDR2 are LGHNA and YSLEER. J lost 9 bases, V lost 3 bases, and 2 bases had no gene match. The CDR3 is 12 residues long.

The chain uses TRBV5-5 and TRBJ1-2, with D uncertain. Germline V gene data show CDR1 as SGHKS and CDR2 as YYEKEE (reference sequence). V dropped 4 bases and J dropped 7 bases, with 8 bases sitting between them. The CDR3 totals 11 residues. The CDR3 DNA is TGTGCCAGCAGCAGTGATCGTGGCTACACCTTC. Encoded protein: CASSSDRGYTF.